This is a list of T cell receptor beta chains from one sample in a study of blood T cell repertoires in COVID-19. Profiled with immunoSEQ multiplex PCR; TCRdb holds only in-frame clones, not every one. The sample has 100,000 to 150,000 clones, about 77% seen once; the top ten hold approximately 25%. The sequenced sample consisted of peripheral blood. The source is a human donor in a cohort sampled during active COVID-19. Both conserved end residues are part of each CDR3. The D gene is left open where the match is weak. Clone size, where shown, is once, few, many, or a class for clones that have expanded.

TRBD1 | TRBJ2-2 | TRBV28 | NA | CASSAQPGQGFSTGELFF | TGTGCCAGCAGCGCACAACCGGGACAGGGTTTTTCCACCGGGGAGCTGTTTTTT
NA | TRBJ2-7 | TRBV28 | NA | CASMGWAIAAGYAHEQYF | TGTGCCAGCATGGGGTGGGCAATAGCGGCGGGCTACGCCCACGAGCAGTACTTC
TRBD2 | TRBJ2-3 | TRBV7-2 | NA | CASSLLKLAGGPDTQYF | TGTGCCAGCAGCCTTTTAAAACTAGCGGGAGGTCCAGATACGCAGTATTTT
TRBD1 | TRBJ1-1 | TRBV28 | NA | CASSLFRTGGFTEAFF | TGTGCCAGCAGTTTATTTAGGACAGGGGGCTTCACTGAAGCTTTCTTT
TRBD2 | TRBJ2-1 | TRBV27 | NA | CASSSRFLAGVGDEQFF | TGTGCCAGCAGTTCCCGTTTCCTAGCGGGAGTTGGCGATGAGCAGTTCTTC
NA | TRBJ2-5 | TRBV12-3/TRBV12-4 | NA | CASRTTRETQYF | TGTGCCAGCAGAACAACAAGAGAGACCCAGTACTTC
NA | TRBJ2-7 | TRBV18 | NA | CASSLGAYEQYF | TGTGCCAGCTCACTTGGAGCCTACGAGCAGTACTTC
TRBD2 | TRBJ2-1 | TRBV7-3 | NA | CASSPGTSGGNEQFF | TGTGCCAGCAGCCCTGGGACTAGCGGGGGCAATGAGCAGTTCTTC
NA | TRBJ1-3 | TRBV6-2/TRBV6-3 | NA | CASSYSRGGNTIYF | TGTGCCAGCAGTTACTCGCGGGGCGGAAACACCATATATTTT
NA | TRBJ1-1 | TRBV7-3 | NA | CASLSAGKAFF | TGTGCCAGCCTATCCGCGGGGAAAGCTTTCTTT
TRBD1 | TRBJ2-5 | TRBV3-1/TRBV3-2 | NA | CASSQVVPTGGGETQYF | TGTGCCAGCAGCCAAGTAGTACCGACAGGGGGTGGAGAGACCCAGTACTTC
TRBD2 | TRBJ2-3 | TRBV30 | NA | CAWETSGRVETDTQYF | TGTGCCTGGGAGACTAGCGGGAGGGTGGAGACAGATACGCAGTATTTT
TRBD1 | TRBJ2-7 | TRBV11-3 | NA | CASSFSGQGAYEQYF | TGTGCCAGCAGCTTTTCAGGACAGGGGGCGTACGAGCAGTACTTC
TRBD1 | TRBJ1-5 | TRBV12-3/TRBV12-4 | NA | CASSGTGAQPQHF | TGTGCCAGCAGCGGGACAGGGGCTCAGCCCCAGCATTTT
TRBD1 | TRBJ2-3 | TRBV28 | NA | CASSLGTGVRTDTQYF | TGTGCCAGCAGTTTAGGGACAGGGGTGAGGACAGATACGCAGTATTTT
TRBD2 | TRBJ2-1 | TRBV30 | once | CAWRTSGRDNEQFF | TGTGCCTGGAGGACTAGCGGGAGAGACAATGAGCAGTTCTTC
TRBD2 | TRBJ2-7 | TRBV7-2 | NA | CASSTSGGAYEQYF | TGTGCCAGCAGCACTAGCGGGGGGGCCTACGAGCAGTACTTC
NA | TRBJ1-3 | TRBV2 | NA | CASSDRGNSGNTIYF | TGTGCCAGCAGTGATCGGGGGAACTCTGGAAACACCATATATTTT
TRBD1 | TRBJ1-1 | TRBV19 | NA | CASSMGQVYTEAFF | TGTGCCAGTAGTATGGGACAGGTCTACACTGAAGCTTTCTTT
NA | TRBJ1-1 | TRBV6-5 | NA | CASSDAAGTYTEAFF | TGTGCCAGCTCGGATGCGGCGGGGACTTACACTGAAGCTTTCTTT
TRBD1 | TRBJ1-5 | TRBV6-5 | NA | CASSYRGQDNQPQHF | TGTGCCAGCAGTTACCGGGGACAGGACAATCAGCCCCAGCATTTT
NA | TRBJ1-5 | TRBV6-1 | NA | CASSEVVDSNQPQHF | TGTGCCAGCAGTGAAGTCGTAGATAGCAATCAGCCCCAGCATTTT
TRBD1 | TRBJ1-5 | TRBV5-1 | NA | CASSLQGEGQPQHF | TGCGCCAGCAGCCTACAGGGGGAAGGTCAGCCCCAGCATTTT
NA | TRBJ2-7 | TRBV27 | NA | CASSFQPGGEQYF | TGTGCCAGCAGTTTCCAACCAGGAGGAGAGCAGTACTTC
NA | TRBJ1-5 | TRBV7-2 | once | CASSFEGNQPQHF | TGTGCCAGCAGCTTTGAGGGCAATCAGCCCCAGCATTTT
NA | TRBJ2-7 | TRBV19 | NA | CASSIAGGYEQYF | TGTGCCAGTAGTATAGCCGGGGGCTACGAGCAGTACTTC
NA | TRBJ1-2 | TRBV7-2 | NA | CASSLSRTNYGYTF | TGTGCCAGCAGCTTATCCCGAACAAACTATGGCTACACCTTC
NA | TRBJ1-5 | TRBV7-9 | few | CASSLAPPGKGTGQPQHF | TGTGCCAGCAGCTTAGCGCCTCCCGGGAAAGGAACGGGGCAGCCCCAGCATTTT
NA | TRBJ1-6 | TRBV6-6 | NA | CASSYQVNSPLHF | TGTGCCAGCAGTTATCAGGTTAATTCACCCCTCCACTTT
TRBD1 | TRBJ2-3 | TRBV5-1 | few | CASSFGQGGTDTQYF | TGCGCCAGCAGCTTCGGACAGGGAGGTACAGATACGCAGTATTTT
NA | TRBJ1-1 | TRBV10-3 | NA | CAISESRTKNTEAFF | TGTGCCATCAGTGAGTCGCGGACAAAGAACACTGAAGCTTTCTTT
TRBD1 | TRBJ2-7 | TRBV5-1 | NA | CASSLEGQGVHEQYF | TGCGCCAGCAGCTTGGAAGGACAGGGGGTCCACGAGCAGTACTTC
NA | TRBJ2-2 | TRBV7-2 | NA | CASSFSGFGELFF | TGTGCCAGCAGCTTCAGCGGATTCGGGGAGCTGTTTTTT
TRBD1 | TRBJ1-1 | TRBV30 | NA | CASNMTGTGFGNTEAFF | TGTGCCTCCAACATGACCGGGACAGGGTTTGGTAACACTGAAGCTTTCTTT
TRBD1 | TRBJ2-2 | TRBV5-1 | NA | CASSTGQGESGELFF | TGCGCCAGCAGCACCGGACAGGGAGAATCCGGGGAGCTGTTTTTT